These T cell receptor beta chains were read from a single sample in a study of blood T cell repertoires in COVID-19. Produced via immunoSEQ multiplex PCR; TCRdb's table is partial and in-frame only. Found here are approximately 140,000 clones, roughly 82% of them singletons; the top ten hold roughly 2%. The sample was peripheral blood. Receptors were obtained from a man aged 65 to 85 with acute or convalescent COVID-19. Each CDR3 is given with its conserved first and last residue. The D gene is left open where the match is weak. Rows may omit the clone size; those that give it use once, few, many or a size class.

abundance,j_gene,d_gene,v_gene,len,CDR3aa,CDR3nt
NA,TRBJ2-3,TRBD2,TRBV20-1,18,CSASVPFGLAGAQNTQYF,TGCAGTGCTAGTGTCCCTTTCGGACTAGCGGGAGCGCAGAATACGCAGTATTTT
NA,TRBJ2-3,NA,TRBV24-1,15,CATSLGLSSTDTQYF,TGTGCCACCAGCTTGGGACTCTCTAGCACAGATACGCAGTATTTT
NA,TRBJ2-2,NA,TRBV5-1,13,CASSLDLAGELFF,TGCGCCAGCAGCTTGGATCTTGCCGGGGAGCTGTTTTTT
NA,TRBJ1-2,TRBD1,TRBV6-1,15,CASSDGQGNRGGYTF,TGTGCCAGCAGTGACGGACAGGGAAATAGAGGGGGCTACACCTTC
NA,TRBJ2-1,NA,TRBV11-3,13,CASSGGTNNEQFF,TGTGCCAGCAGCGGGGGGACGAACAATGAGCAGTTCTTC
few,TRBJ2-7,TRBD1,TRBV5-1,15,CASSLAGTGGAEQYF,TGCGCCAGCAGCTTGGCCGGGACAGGGGGCGCCGAGCAGTACTTC
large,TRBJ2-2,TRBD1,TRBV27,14,CASSDRDATGELFF,TGTGCCAGCAGCGACAGGGATGCCACCGGGGAGCTGTTTTTT
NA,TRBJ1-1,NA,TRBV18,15,CASSLGGELNTEAFF,TGTGCCAGCTCACTAGGGGGGGAGCTGAACACTGAAGCTTTCTTT
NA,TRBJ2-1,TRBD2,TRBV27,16,CATSPGGEPTALGQFF,TGTGCCACCAGCCCCGGGGGGGAACCCACCGCCCTCGGGCAGTTCTTC
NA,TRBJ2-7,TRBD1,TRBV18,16,CASSLNRGVPTDEQYF,TGTGCCAGCTCACTGAACAGGGGAGTACCAACGGACGAGCAGTACTTC
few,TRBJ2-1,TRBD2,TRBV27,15,CASGTSGRPYNEQFF,TGTGCCAGCGGAACGAGCGGGAGGCCCTACAATGAGCAGTTCTTC
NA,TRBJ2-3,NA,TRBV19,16,CASTTTAGAVRDTQYF,TGTGCCAGTACCACGACGGCGGGTGCGGTTCGCGATACGCAGTATTTT
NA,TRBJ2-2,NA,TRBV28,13,CASSPLALLVLFF,TGTGCCAGCAGCCCCTTAGCGTTGTTAGTGCTGTTTTTT
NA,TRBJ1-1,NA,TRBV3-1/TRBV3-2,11,CASSQGSNAFF,TGTGCCAGCAGCCAAGGGAGTAACGCTTTCTTT
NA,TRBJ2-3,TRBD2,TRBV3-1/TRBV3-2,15,CASSPSGRDTDTQYF,TGTGCCAGCAGCCCGAGCGGGAGGGACACAGATACGCAGTATTTT
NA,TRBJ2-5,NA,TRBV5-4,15,CASSSTGLGRETQYF,TGTGCCAGCAGCTCGACAGGATTAGGGCGGGAGACCCAGTACTTC
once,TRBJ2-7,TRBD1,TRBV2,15,CASSGPGQGIYEQYF,TGTGCCAGCAGTGGACCGGGACAGGGTATTTACGAGCAGTACTTC
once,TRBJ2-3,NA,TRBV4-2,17,CASSTTTADPHTDTQYF,TGTGCCAGCAGCACAACGACAGCCGACCCCCACACAGATACGCAGTATTTT
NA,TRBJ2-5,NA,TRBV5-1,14,CASSSSIRQETQYF,TGCGCCAGCAGCTCTTCGATCAGACAAGAGACCCAGTACTTC
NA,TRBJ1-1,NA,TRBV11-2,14,CASSPRGMNTEAFF,TGTGCCAGCAGCCCAAGAGGGATGAACACTGAAGCTTTCTTT
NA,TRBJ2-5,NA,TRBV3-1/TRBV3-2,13,CASSHHSLRTQYF,TGTGCCAGCAGCCACCACAGCTTGAGGACCCAGTACTTC
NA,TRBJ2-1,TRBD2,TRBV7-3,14,CASSWGLAGDEQFF,TGTGCCAGCAGCTGGGGACTAGCGGGGGATGAGCAGTTCTTC
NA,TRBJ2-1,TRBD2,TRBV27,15,CASSLSLAGGSEQFF,TGTGCCAGCAGTTTATCGCTAGCGGGAGGTAGTGAGCAGTTCTTC
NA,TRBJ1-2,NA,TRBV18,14,CASSRELIDYGYTF,TGTGCCAGCTCACGCGAGCTCATCGACTATGGCTACACCTTC
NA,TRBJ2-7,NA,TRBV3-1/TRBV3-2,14,CASSSSAGGEEQYF,TGTGCCAGCAGTTCCTCCGCGGGCGGGGAGGAGCAGTACTTC
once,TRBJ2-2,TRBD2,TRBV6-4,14,CASSELADTGELFF,TGTGCCAGCAGTGAACTAGCGGACACCGGGGAGCTGTTTTTT
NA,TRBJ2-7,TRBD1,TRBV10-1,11,CATNRGPEQYF,TGCGCCACGAACAGGGGGCCTGAGCAGTACTTC